The clone carrying this T cell receptor (beta chain) was seen a few times. The antigen remains unidentified. These data come from a study of somatic mutations in cytotoxic T cells in rheumatoid arthritis. Study background: Patient blood was drawn as 30 ml EDTA; the draw came right after diagnosis and before any treatment.

Assay: immunoSEQ multiplex PCR; the TCRdb copy retains only in-frame clones and omits some. This sample has under 2,500 clones, with roughly 76% found just once. Study results and caveats: The study found no significant difference in CD8+ T-cell clonality between rheumatoid arthritis patients and age-matched healthy controls. 8 of 65 patients had a largest CD8+ clone above 20% of CD8+ cells. Nothing was done to adjust for multiple comparisons when TRBV07 showed up slightly less in rheumatoid arthritis patients.

CDR1 is SGHKS, CDR2 YYEKEE, per germline (reference sequence). The V and J ends lost 3 bases and 2 bases respectively, with 9 bases between them. The CDR3 is made up of 13 amino acids. This receptor was taken from a woman aged 40 to 49 with rheumatoid arthritis. Sequences were obtained from CD8+ T cells sorted from blood. This sequence joins TRBV5-5 and TRBJ2-7, with a possible D match to TRBD1 (6 bases). The CDR3 DNA reads as TGTGCCAGCAGCTCCGGGACAACCTACGAGCAGTACTTC. This sequence encodes CASSSGTTYEQYF.